One and the same sample provided the 13 T cell receptor beta chains below, sequenced in a study of T cell responses to AZD1222 COVID-19 vaccine (dated by TCRdb to the early 2020s). The time point label here, explained by the study, means: about 28 days (+/-7) after the second vaccine dose. Library prep was done by the immunoSEQ multiplex PCR assay. TCRdb obtained this table from immuneACCESS and retained in-frame rearrangements with V and J assigned. These tables miss some clones; where compared with another copy, unresolved V genes account for less than half of the shortfall, and the remainder is unexplained. A total of 130,000 to 150,000 clones appear in this sample, approximately 86% of them only once. The ten largest clones represent around 5% of the sample. This specimen was peripheral blood, taken 28 days after the second AZD1222 dose. The receptors derive from an adult who received the AZD1222 COVID-19 vaccine.

This chain uses TRBV2 with TRBJ1-2, with TRBD1 identical over 9 bases. The V segment lost 6 bases and the J segment 7 bases; nucleotides outside the gene matches: 3. Germline-derived CDR1 and CDR2 are SNHLY and FYNNEI. This CDR3 has 12 amino acids. DNA for the CDR3: TGTGCCAGCAGGGACAGGGGCTCTGGCTACACCTTC. Protein: CASRDRGSGYTF.

The genes are TRBV19 and TRBJ1-2; weak D call: TRBD1 (6 bases). Trimming cost V 2 bases and J 4 bases, with 11 bases left between them. Per the germline V gene, CDR1 is LNHDA and CDR2 is SQIVND (reference sequence). The CDR3 has 14 amino acids. Here the CDR3 reads CASSIIGGPYGYTF. DNA of the CDR3: TGTGCCAGTAGTATAATTGGGGGCCCCTATGGCTACACCTTC.

This sequence joins TRBV4-2 and TRBJ2-1; D not resolved. There are 17 residues in the CDR3. Germline V CDR1 and CDR2: LGHNA, YNFKEQ. V lost 3 bases to trimming and J lost 0 bases, with 15 bases between them. The CDR3 is CASSHVTLISSYNEQFF. The CDR3 DNA reads TGTGCCAGCAGCCATGTGACCTTAATCAGCTCCTACAATGAGCAGTTCTTC.

The chain recombines TRBV30 with TRBJ1-4; no firm D call. This CDR3 region has 12 residues. Trimming shortened V by 0 bases and J by 2 bases, and 1 base separated the two germline ends. CDR1 and CDR2 (germline): GTSNPN, SVGIG (reference sequence). The CDR3 region has the DNA TGTGCCTGGAGTGTCACTAATGAAAAACTGTTTTTT. The encoded protein is CAWSVTNEKLFF.

The chain joins TRBV5-1 to TRBJ2-1, with D tentatively TRBD1 or TRBD2 (5 bases each). Germline assignment: CDR1 SGHRS and CDR2 YFSETQ. This CDR3 is 16 amino acids long. Trimming took off 3 bases at V and 0 bases at J, with 13 bases between the two ends. As DNA, the CDR3 is TGCGCCAGCAGCTGGGGCACTAGTGTCTCCTACAATGAGCAGTTCTTC. Translating gives CASSWGTSVSYNEQFF.

The rearrangement uses TRBV6-5 and TRBJ2-1; unclear D gene. Trimming removed 2 bases at V and 11 bases at J, with 10 bases between. Germline V gene data show CDR1 as MNHEY and CDR2 as SVGAGI. This CDR3 is built from 12 residues. As DNA, the CDR3 is TGTGCCAGCAGTTACGCCGGCACCCAGCAGTTCTTC. This encodes CASSYAGTQQFF.

The chain couples TRBV5-4 to TRBJ2-2; D is perhaps TRBD1 (6 bases). V was shortened by 4 bases and J by 4 bases, with 8 bases between the two germline ends. From germline, CDR1 is SGHNT and CDR2 YYREEE (reference sequence). This CDR3 is built from 13 residues. Written as DNA, the CDR3 is TGTGCCAGCAGCGACAGGTCCACCGGGGAGCTGTTTTTT. This gives the protein CASSDRSTGELFF.

This rearrangement joins TRBV28 to TRBJ1-6; weak D call: TRBD1 (6 bases). The germline V gene encodes CDR1 MDHEN and CDR2 SYDVKM. CDR3 size: 15 residues. Trimming cost V 8 bases and J 9 bases, with 20 bases left between them. CDR3 region: CASRTQGTTISPLHF. In nucleotides, the CDR3 is TGTGCCAGCCGAACACAGGGTACCACGATTTCACCCCTCCACTTT.

V usage is TRBV27 and J usage is TRBJ1-6; 8 bases fit TRBD1. Germline assignment: CDR1 MNHEY and CDR2 SMNVEV (reference sequence). The CDR3 totals 16 residues. J was trimmed by 6 bases and V by 2 bases; bases with no gene match: 6. CDR3 DNA: TGTGCCAGCAGTTTAAAGGCAGGGGGCTTTAATTCACCCCTCCACTTT. Protein product: CASSLKAGGFNSPLHF.

The V call is TRBV7-9, the J call TRBJ2-1; D tentatively reads TRBD1 or TRBD2 (5 bases each). Germline CDR1 is SEHNR and CDR2 is FQNEAQ (reference sequence). Trimming took 5 bases from V and 2 from J, leaving 16 bases between them. There are 16 residues in the CDR3. CDR3: CASSPGRSAPYNEQFF. As DNA, the CDR3 is TGTGCCAGCAGCCCGGGACGATCGGCCCCCTACAATGAGCAGTTCTTC.

This clone was seen a handful of times. V usage is TRBV19 and J usage is TRBJ1-2, with 10 bases lining up with TRBD1. V lost 11 bases, J lost 4 bases, and 10 bases stayed unmatched. CDR1 LNHDA and CDR2 SQIVND come from the germline V gene (reference sequence). This CDR3 comprises 14 residues. The CDR3 loop reads CACTTGGVIYGYTF. DNA of the CDR3: TGTGCCTGTACGACAGGGGGCGTCATCTATGGCTACACCTTC.

This clone was detected only once. The chain links TRBV28 to TRBJ2-7, with 8 bases matching TRBD1. CDR1 and CDR2 (germline): MDHEN, SYDVKM. Losses at the gene ends were 2 bases for V and 3 bases for J; bases not matched to a gene: 9. This CDR3 spans 16 amino acids. CDR3 DNA: TGTGCCAGCAGTTTACAGGGGGCTCGCCTGAACTACGAGCAGTACTTC. Protein sequence: CASSLQGARLNYEQYF.

The chain couples TRBV29-1 to TRBJ1-2; weak D call: TRBD1 (5 bases). The CDR3 sequence is 12 residues long. Germline loops: CDR1 SQVTM, CDR2 ANQGSEA. V lost 7 bases and J 2 bases, leaving 11 bases between the germline ends. The CDR3: CSAGGENYGYTF. In nucleotides, the CDR3 is TGCAGCGCTGGGGGGGAAAACTATGGCTACACCTTC.